These T cell receptor beta chains were read from a single sample in a study of a mutant IDH1 vaccine in newly diagnosed glioma. Using immunoSEQ multiplex PCR, the repertoire was profiled, and TCRdb retains in-frame clones only, with some absent. Counted here are 35,000 to 45,000 clones, roughly four fifths occurring once; the ten biggest clones make up 5.1%. What these receptors recognize is not known. The specimen comprised PBMCs, sampled from a glioma patient whose treatment included an IDH1 peptide vaccine. The origin of the receptors is a woman between 50 and 59 years old with glioma. CDR3s include the opening cysteine and the closing phenylalanine or tryptophan. The order of the fields is V gene, D gene, clone size, J gene, CDR3 protein, CDR3 DNA. A D gene is named only where the DNA matches it firmly. Clone sizes are given selectively: once, few, many, or a class where the clone is expanded.

TRBV20-1,-,-,TRBJ1-2,CSPLNYGYTF,TGCAGTCCGCTCAACTATGGCTACACCTTC
TRBV6-1,-,-,TRBJ1-3,CASRLLQNSGNTIYF,TGTGCCAGCAGGTTGCTGCAGAACTCTGGAAACACCATATATTTT
TRBV30,-,-,TRBJ1-6,CAWSVPGLRNSPLHF,TGTGCCTGGAGTGTACCGGGACTTAGAAATTCACCCCTCCACTTT
TRBV15,-,-,TRBJ1-1,CATSRDRGGDGEAFF,TGTGCCACCAGCAGAGATCGGGGGGGTGACGGGGAAGCTTTCTTT
TRBV30,TRBD1,-,TRBJ1-4,CAWNFGTGNEKLFF,TGTGCCTGGAACTTTGGGACAGGGAATGAAAAACTGTTTTTT
TRBV11-3,-,-,TRBJ2-2,CASSLEGSTGELFF,TGTGCCAGCAGCTTAGAAGGGAGCACCGGGGAGCTGTTTTTT
TRBV13,TRBD1,-,TRBJ1-5,CASSPRQGRRYSNQPQHF,TGTGCCAGCAGCCCTAGACAGGGCAGAAGGTATAGCAATCAGCCCCAGCATTTT
TRBV27,-,-,TRBJ2-7,CASSLRDQLYEQYF,TGTGCCAGCAGTCTCCGGGATCAATTGTACGAGCAGTACTTC
TRBV6-1,-,-,TRBJ2-5,CASRETAAQETQYF,TGTGCCAGCAGGGAGACAGCCGCTCAAGAGACCCAGTACTTC
TRBV7-2,-,-,TRBJ1-3,CASSLVAGNTIYF,TGTGCCAGCAGCTTAGTGGCGGGAAACACCATATATTTT
TRBV4-2,-,-,TRBJ1-4,CASSRQIGTNEKLFF,TGTGCCAGCAGCCGACAAATTGGAACTAATGAAAAACTGTTTTTT
TRBV7-2,-,-,TRBJ1-3,CASSSSRKSIYF,TGTGCCAGCAGCTCCTCTCGTAAATCCATATATTTT
TRBV5-6,TRBD1,-,TRBJ1-4,CASSWGQDYEKLFF,TGTGCCAGCAGCTGGGGACAGGATTATGAAAAACTGTTTTTT
TRBV19,TRBD1,-,TRBJ1-2,CASWDRGVSGNGYTF,TGTGCCAGTTGGGACAGGGGAGTTTCTGGGAATGGCTACACCTTC
TRBV7-2,TRBD1,-,TRBJ1-2,CASSYPGGGTGLFYGYTF,TGTGCCAGCAGCTACCCCGGTGGGGGGACAGGGCTATTCTATGGCTACACCTTC
TRBV10-3,-,-,TRBJ1-5,CAISESTANQPQHF,TGTGCCATCAGTGAGTCCACGGCCAATCAGCCCCAGCATTTT
TRBV30,-,-,TRBJ1-6,CAWKGRSGQSTDNSPLHF,TGTGCCTGGAAAGGACGGAGCGGACAGAGTACTGATAATTCACCCCTCCACTTT
TRBV19,TRBD1,-,TRBJ1-1,CASSPDRAVTEAFF,TGTGCCAGTAGTCCCGACAGGGCCGTCACTGAAGCTTTCTTT
TRBV19,-,-,TRBJ1-5,CASTMGGNQPQHF,TGTGCCAGTACCATGGGAGGCAATCAGCCCCAGCATTTT
TRBV28,-,-,TRBJ1-5,CASSSYRAPWSQPQHF,TGTGCCAGCAGTTCATACCGGGCCCCATGGAGTCAGCCCCAGCATTTT
TRBV6-5,-,once,TRBJ2-1,CASSSWGRADEQFF,TGTGCCAGCAGTTCCTGGGGTAGGGCGGATGAGCAGTTCTTC
TRBV13,-,-,TRBJ2-3,CASSFYTDTQYF,TGTGCCAGCAGCTTTTACACAGATACGCAGTATTTT
TRBV27,TRBD1,-,TRBJ2-7,CASSLLGQGFYEQYF,TGTGCCAGCAGTCTTCTGGGACAGGGGTTTTACGAGCAGTACTTC
TRBV14,-,-,TRBJ1-2,CASSQDKKGPHGYTF,TGTGCCAGCAGCCAAGATAAGAAAGGGCCGCATGGCTACACCTTC
TRBV29-1,TRBD1,-,TRBJ2-7,CSVSSGGWSYEQYF,TGCAGCGTAAGCTCAGGGGGATGGTCCTACGAGCAGTACTTC
TRBV6-6,-,-,TRBJ2-5,CASILGLAGGGTQYF,-
TRBV18,TRBD2,-,TRBJ2-1,CASSPAGRDNEQFF,TGTGCCAGCTCACCCGCGGGGAGGGACAATGAGCAGTTCTTC
TRBV6-1,-,-,TRBJ1-5,CASAEVGTGNQPQHF,TGTGCCAGCGCGGAAGTCGGGACGGGGAATCAGCCCCAGCATTTT
TRBV13,-,-,TRBJ2-1,CASSFVGGNGEQFF,TGTGCCAGCAGCTTCGTCGGAGGTAACGGTGAGCAGTTCTTC
TRBV6-5,TRBD1,-,TRBJ2-5,CASSHRDRQETQYF,TGTGCCAGCAGTCACCGGGACAGACAAGAGACCCAGTACTTC
TRBV4-1,-,-,TRBJ2-7,CASSQGQIGSGGAGEQYF,TGCGCCAGCAGCCAAGGGCAAATCGGAAGTGGAGGGGCGGGCGAGCAGTACTTC
TRBV7-3,TRBD2,-,TRBJ2-1,CASSFGLAGAPMQFF,TGTGCCAGCAGCTTCGGACTAGCGGGGGCCCCGATGCAGTTCTTC